A single sample gave rise to the 4 T cell receptor beta chains below, sequenced in a study of shared clonotypes between healthy human individuals. The data were produced by immunoSEQ multiplex PCR, yet TCRdb's version contains in-frame clones alone and is incomplete. The table shows 2,500,000 or so clones, with roughly 93% occurring only once. Material: naive CD4+ T cells from PBMCs. Subset denoted: CD45RA+ positively selected. These TCRs come from a man between 18 and 29 years old in good health. Some clones in this sample may be carry-over from other donors' samples.

V and J are TRBV10-1 and TRBJ1-5; D remains ambiguous. With 0 bases removed from V and 2 bases from J, the gap between germline ends came to 11 bases. CDR1 and CDR2 (germline): WNHNN, SYGVQD (reference sequence). CDR3 length: 16 residues. CDR3 coding DNA: TGCGCCAGCAGTGAGTCAAGGATTGGGGGCAATCAGCCCCAGCATTTT. Protein: CASSESRIGGNQPQHF.

The chain combines TRBV28 with TRBJ2-7; D tentatively fits TRBD1 or TRBD2 (7 bases each). This CDR3 region has 15 residues. The V end was cut by 7 bases, the J end by 5 bases, with 21 bases between. From germline, CDR1 is MDHEN and CDR2 SYDVKM. As DNA, the CDR3 is TGTGCCAGCACCGTCCCCCTGACAGGGAGGGACGAGCAGTACTTC. Translation gives CASTVPLTGRDEQYF.

The rearrangement uses TRBV30 and TRBJ1-1, with unresolved D. Germline values: CDR1 GTSNPN, CDR2 SVGIG (reference sequence). The CDR3 is 15 amino acids. V dropped 2 bases and J dropped 1 base, with 14 bases sitting between them. The CDR3 loop is CAWSSANEGNTEAFF. The CDR3, as DNA: TGTGCCTGGAGTTCAGCCAACGAGGGGAACACTGAAGCTTTCTTT.

With regard to this clone: Other DNA sequences in this sample translate to the same CDR3. The chain employs TRBV5-1 and TRBJ2-2; tentatively, D is TRBD2 (6 bases). V was cut by 0 bases and J by 1 base, with 10 bases left in between. The CDR3 runs 16 residues. Germline V CDR1 and CDR2: SGHRS, YFSETQ. Here the CDR3 reads CASSLEAGRNTGELFF. The CDR3 bases are TGCGCCAGCAGCTTGGAGGCCGGGAGGAACACCGGGGAGCTGTTTTTT.